This T cell receptor beta chain was observed in a study of technical replicates of blood from several donors. This CDR3 is built from 14 residues. Germline loops: CDR1 MNHNS, CDR2 SASEGT. The V end was cut by 6 bases, the J end by 4 bases, with 16 bases between. The repertoire was sequenced with immunoSEQ multiplex PCR; TCRdb's copy has only in-frame clones and lacks some. In the table there are 60,000 to 80,000 clones, around nine tenths of which are singletons. This chain joins TRBV6-1 and TRBJ2-7, with D perhaps matching TRBD2 (5 bases). The source material was PBMCs. The source is a human donor in good health. Some clones in this sample may be carry-over from other donors' samples. The CDR3 is CASRDPKRAYEQYF. CDR3 DNA sequence: TGTGCCAGCAGGGACCCCAAGAGGGCGTACGAGCAGTACTTC.